These 23 T cell receptor beta chains share one sample of origin, sequenced in a study of response to subunit inactivated influenza vaccine. TCRdb called the RT-PCR reads again in MiXCR, with one record for every CDR3 protein. The sample contains over 400,000 distinct CDR3 sequences, 10% to 15% of which appear only once. The specimen was PBMCs from blood, collected roughly 6 weeks after vaccination. These TCRs come from a man aged 50 or older who received an inactivated influenza vaccine.

V gene TRBV20-1 combines with J gene TRBJ1-3; D unclear. The germline V gene has CDR1 DFQATT and CDR2 SNEGSKA (reference sequence). The CDR3 contains 15 residues. Between the trimmed V and J ends, which lost 0 bases and 0 bases, there was a span of 9 bases. This CDR3 reads CSARDPTGSGNTIYF. The DNA for the CDR3 is TGCAGTGCTAGAGATCCCACCGGCTCTGGAAACACCATATATTTT.

This clonotype appeared many times. The genes are TRBV12-3 or TRBV12-4 and TRBJ2-3; TRBD2 matches at 11 bases. Trimming removed 6 bases from V and 6 bases from J; junction bases left unmatched: 2. The CDR3 totals 13 residues. CDR3 coding DNA: TGTGCCAGCAGAACTAGCGGGAGCGATACGCAGTATTTT. It encodes CASRTSGSDTQYF.

The chain recombines TRBV7-9 with TRBJ1-6; 7 bases fit TRBD1. The CDR3 length is 15 residues. V was pared by 5 bases and J by 10 bases, with 11 bases of the junction left unmatched. Germline-derived CDR1 and CDR2 are SEHNR and FQNEAQ (reference sequence). The CDR3 spells CASSAGVRGGSPLHF. The CDR3 region has the DNA TGTGCCAGCAGCGCAGGAGTCAGGGGGGGGTCACCCCTCCACTTT.

The V gene is TRBV5-5, the J gene TRBJ2-7; 11 bases align to TRBD2. This CDR3 contains 14 residues. V dropped 6 bases and J dropped 5; count of bases not matched to a gene: 7. From germline, CDR1 is SGHKS and CDR2 YYEKEE (reference sequence). CDR3 coding DNA: TGTGCCAGCACCCTACTAGCGGGAGTCAACGAGCAGTACTTC. Its protein is CASTLLAGVNEQYF.

This clonotype was observed a few times. The gene calls are TRBV30 and TRBJ2-5; TRBD1 agrees at 8 bases. The V segment lost 4 bases and the J segment 1 base; nucleotides outside the gene matches: 8. In germline, CDR1 is GTSNPN, CDR2 SVGIG (reference sequence). The CDR3 loop spans 15 amino acids. The CDR3 nucleotides read TGTGCCTGGAACTCCCCGACAGGGGCCCAAGAGACCCAGTACTTC. The encoded protein is CAWNSPTGAQETQYF.

There are a few counts of this clonotype. This chain joins TRBV5-6 and TRBJ2-3; a possible D gene is TRBD2 (6 bases). With 4 bases removed from V and 4 bases from J, the gap between germline ends came to 13 bases. Germline V gene sequence: CDR1 SGHDT, CDR2 YYEEEE. This CDR3 comprises 14 residues. The CDR3 sequence: CASSSAGGPDTQYF. DNA of the CDR3: TGTGCCAGCAGCAGTGCCGGGGGACCAGATACGCAGTATTTT.

There are a few counts of this clonotype. The rearrangement uses TRBV11-1 and TRBJ1-1; perhaps TRBD1 as D (5 bases). This CDR3 spans 16 amino acids. Germline V gene sequence: CDR1 SGHAT, CDR2 FQDESV (reference sequence). V lost 2 bases and J 0 bases, leaving 13 bases between the germline ends. The CDR3 region is CASSLTRQTVNTEAFF. DNA of the CDR3: TGTGCCAGCAGCTTAACCCGACAGACCGTGAACACTGAAGCTTTCTTT.

This clonotype was recorded a few times. V usage is TRBV29-1 and J usage is TRBJ2-1; the match to TRBD2 covers 9 bases. J lost 2 bases, V lost 4 bases, and 3 bases had no gene match. CDR1 and CDR2 from the germline V gene are SQVTM and ANQGSEA. This CDR3 has 14 amino acids. The DNA for the CDR3 is TGCAGCGTTGCCCTAGCGGGAACCTACAATGAGCAGTTCTTC. Its protein is CSVALAGTYNEQFF.

The chain combines TRBV28 with TRBJ1-1, with 9 bases aligning to TRBD1. CDR1 is MDHEN, CDR2 SYDVKM, per germline. Trimming at V came to 3 bases and at J to 3 bases, leaving 11 bases not matched to a gene. The length of the CDR3 is 17 residues. CDR3 coding DNA: TGTGCCAGCAGTTTCGGGACAGGGAGGAGGGGGTACACTGAAGCTTTCTTT. Its translation: CASSFGTGRRGYTEAFF.

This clonotype was detected many times. The V call is TRBV7-9, the J call TRBJ2-7, with 8 nucleotides matching TRBD1. J gave up 0 bases and V 6 bases, and 4 bases lay outside the gene matches. Germline V gives CDR1 SEHNR, CDR2 FQNEAQ (reference sequence). The CDR3 consists of 14 residues. The DNA of the CDR3 is TGTGCCAGCAGACCCGGGACAGGCTCCTACGAGCAGTACTTC. This gives the protein CASRPGTGSYEQYF.

This clonotype was observed many times. The V call is TRBV20-1, the J call TRBJ2-1; TRBD2 aligns across 10 bases. The CDR3 runs to 16 residues. The junction had 5 bases not matched to a gene; V was cut back by 0 bases and J by 3 bases. Germline assignment: CDR1 DFQATT and CDR2 SNEGSKA (reference sequence). CDR3 protein: CSARDLAGDLYNEQFF. CDR3 nucleotides: TGCAGTGCTAGAGATCTAGCGGGAGACCTCTACAATGAGCAGTTCTTC.

The table lists this clonotype with a few counts. V usage is TRBV7-2 and J usage is TRBJ2-3; a possible D gene is TRBD2 (5 bases). Germline loops: CDR1 SGHTA, CDR2 FQGNSA. The CDR3 totals 13 residues. The V and J ends lost 5 bases and 6 bases respectively, with 12 bases between them. The CDR3 spells CASSAGASDTQYF. The CDR3 DNA reads TGTGCCAGCAGCGCGGGTGCGTCCGATACGCAGTATTTT.

The J gene is TRBJ2-1, the V gene TRBV12-3 or TRBV12-4; D may be TRBD1 (6 bases). The CDR3 is 13 residues long. With 7 bases removed from V and 5 bases from J, the gap between germline ends came to 12 bases. DNA of the CDR3: TGTGCCAGCATCCGGGACACTCACAATGAGCAGTTCTTC. It encodes CASIRDTHNEQFF.

The table lists this clonotype with a few counts. The rearrangement joins TRBV5-1 to TRBJ2-5, with a possible D match to TRBD1 (7 bases). Germline assignment: CDR1 SGHRS and CDR2 YFSETQ. The CDR3 is made up of 15 amino acids. The V gene lost 0 bases and the J gene lost 5 bases, with 14 bases spanning the gap. The chain's CDR3 is CASSLGRGRRETQYF. CDR3 bases: TGCGCCAGCAGCTTGGGGAGGGGGCGCCGGGAGACCCAGTACTTC.

This clonotype was picked up a small number of times. The rearrangement uses TRBV20-1 and TRBJ1-5; tentative D call: TRBD1 (5 bases). The CDR3 totals 14 residues. Germline CDR1 and CDR2: DFQATT and SNEGSKA (reference sequence). V shed 2 bases and J shed 1 base, with 9 bases lying between them. CDR3 amino acids: CSARTAGSNQPQHF. The DNA of the CDR3 is TGCAGTGCTAGAACGGCAGGGAGCAATCAGCCCCAGCATTTT.

This clonotype turned up a few times. The chain has TRBV6-2 or TRBV6-3 and TRBJ1-5, with a weak D call TRBD1 (5 bases). Trimming pared 10 bases from V and 5 bases from J, leaving 21 bases between. CDR3 length: 15 amino acids. Germline V gene sequence: CDR1 MNHEY, CDR2 SVGEGT. The CDR3 nucleotides are TGTGCCACCGTTAGCGGGGCTCTACCCTATCAGCCCCAGCATTTT. Residues: CATVSGALPYQPQHF.

This clonotype was counted only a few times. This chain connects TRBV4-3 to TRBJ2-1; D may be TRBD2 (6 bases). Germline values: CDR1 LGHNA, CDR2 YSLEER. V lost 4 bases and J 4 bases, leaving 17 bases between the germline ends. This CDR3 region has 16 residues. The CDR3 spells CASSLWRASPYNEQFF. The CDR3 nucleotides are TGCGCCAGCAGCCTCTGGAGGGCCTCACCATACAATGAGCAGTTCTTC.

The rearrangement joins TRBV12-3 or TRBV12-4 to TRBJ1-2, with D tentatively TRBD1 (5 bases). Trimming took 2 bases from V and 7 from J, leaving 11 bases between them. CDR3 length equals 13 residues. As DNA, the CDR3 is TGTGCCAGCAGTTTAATCCGGGGCACTGGCTACACCTTC. Translated, it gives CASSLIRGTGYTF.

The rearrangement links TRBV11-2 to TRBJ1-4; tentatively, D is TRBD1 (5 bases). Germline V lookup: CDR1 SGHAT, CDR2 FQNNGV. The CDR3 sequence is 15 residues long. V lost 2 bases and J lost 2, with 9 bases in between. CDR3 sequence: CASSLSAGTNEKLFF. The CDR3 bases are TGTGCCAGCAGCTTAAGTGCAGGGACTAATGAAAAACTGTTTTTT.

This clonotype was counted a few times. The rearrangement uses TRBV2 and TRBJ1-2; 9 bases are a match to TRBD1. From germline, CDR1 is SNHLY and CDR2 FYNNEI. This CDR3 comprises 16 residues. After removal of 5 bases from V and 2 bases from J, the junction contained 9 bases not matched to a gene. This CDR3 is CASSYGQGLGNYGYTF. The CDR3 coding sequence is TGTGCCAGCAGTTATGGACAGGGGCTGGGCAACTATGGCTACACCTTC. The whole variable domain, filled in from reference TRBV2 and TRBJ1-2, reads EPEVTQTPSHQVTQMGQEVILRCVPISNHLYFYWYRQILGQKVEFLVSFYNNEISEKSEIFDDQFSVERPDGSNFTLKIRSTKLEDSAMYFCASSYGQGLGNYGYTFGSGTRLTVV.

This clonotype was recorded at least ten times. The V and J genes are TRBV6-2 or TRBV6-3 and TRBJ2-1, with D tentatively TRBD1 (5 bases). CDR3 length equals 14 residues. Deletions cut 2 bases from V and 6 bases from J, with 11 bases between. Germline values: CDR1 MNHEY, CDR2 SVGEGT. The CDR3 region has the DNA TGTGCCAGCAGTTACATCGCAGGGTCCAATGAGCAGTTCTTC. This sequence encodes CASSYIAGSNEQFF.

This clonotype showed up many times. The genes are TRBV10-3 and TRBJ1-6; 9 bases are shared with TRBD1. Germline V lookup: CDR1 ENHRY, CDR2 SYGVKD. With 4 bases clipped from V and 8 bases from J, the junction kept 9 bases outside the gene matches. The CDR3 sequence is 16 residues long. The CDR3 loop reads CAISAAGQGAYSPLHF. DNA for the CDR3: TGTGCCATCAGTGCGGCGGGACAGGGTGCTTATTCACCCCTCCACTTT.

This CDR3 reads CASSHGTSGRLNEQFF. The CDR3 DNA follows: TGTGCCAGCAGCCACGGGACTAGCGGACGGTTAAATGAGCAGTTCTTC. The chain links TRBV3-1 to TRBJ2-1; 11 nucleotides align to TRBD2. The ends lost 3 bases at V and 7 bases at J; junction bases unmatched: 8. Germline loops: CDR1 LGHDT, CDR2 YNNKEL (reference sequence). There are 16 residues in the CDR3.